The source of this T cell receptor beta chain is a study of shared clonotypes between healthy human individuals. Study information: With ages of 18 to 49, the donors were a couple of women and a few men. General study results and limits: Enrolling few donors narrowed the genetic and exposure-history diversity that was represented. Compared with clonotypes that all four donors shared, non-shared clonotypes had lower generation probabilities.

Libraries were prepared by immunoSEQ multiplex PCR; TCRdb keeps only in-frame clonotypes and omits some of them. The table lists about 2,500,000 clones, approximately 94% of them singletons. To note about this clone: Its antigen is unidentified. A junction end diverges from the germline sequence, so it may reflect a read error.

Sequences were obtained from naive CD4+ T cells sorted from blood. Indicated subset: CD45RA+ positively selected. This clonotype was sampled from a man aged 18 to 35 in good health.

The CDR3 region is CASSPIRQTTGELFF. CDR3 nucleotides: TGTGCTAGCAGCCCTATTAGACAGACTACCGGGGAGCTGTTTTTT. The chain carries TRBV7-7 and TRBJ2-2, with D possibly matching TRBD1 (5 bases). CDR1 is SSHAT, CDR2 FNYEAQ, per germline (reference sequence). The CDR3 runs to 15 residues.